The text below deals with one T cell receptor (beta chain). This entry is derived from a study of blood T cell repertoires in COVID-19. From germline, CDR1 is WNHNN and CDR2 SYGVQD (reference sequence). V lost 4 bases to trimming and J lost 6 bases, with 12 bases between them. This CDR3 contains 14 residues. Clones were sequenced by immunoSEQ multiplex PCR, and TCRdb holds only the in-frame ones, with some missing. Among 200,000 to 250,000 clones listed, about three quarters were seen once. The sequenced material came from peripheral blood. The chain joins TRBV10-1 to TRBJ2-2; D gene ambiguous. The TCR originated in a woman in her 70s with acute or convalescent COVID-19. The CDR3 here is CASSGFLWPGELFF. CDR3 nucleotides: TGCGCCAGCAGTGGGTTCCTGTGGCCCGGGGAGCTGTTTTTT.